This T cell receptor (beta chain) was documented in a study of graft-versus-host responses after intestinal transplantation. Study in general: Multivisceral, liver-intestinal, or isolated intestinal grafts went to recipients. Once they had received anti-thymocyte globulin induction, all recipients took tacrolimus and steroids for roughly three years. Overall study results and limits: An association linked early post-transplant HvG declines with peak circulating GvH clone levels. Allografts from individuals with graft-donor T cell macrochimerism displayed high graft-versus-host to host-versus-graft clonal ratios.

To note about this clone: The antigen is unknown.

Only in-frame clones appear in the TCRdb table, and some are missing; sequencing was by immunoSEQ multiplex PCR. The sample contains around 110,000 clones, around nine tenths of which appear only once. V lost 6 bases to trimming and J lost 0 bases, with 11 bases between them. This CDR3 has 15 amino acids. Germline CDR1 reads MNHEY; CDR2 reads SMNVEV (reference sequence). The chain couples TRBV27 to TRBJ1-4; D is ambiguous. The receptor was isolated from a human donor who received an intestinal transplant. The sequenced sample was unstimulated CD4+ T cells sorted from spleen or lymph node cells, obtained before intestinal transplant. DNA for the CDR3: TGTGCCAGCAGCAAAACAGAGCCAACTAATGAAAAACTGTTTTTT. This gives the protein CASSKTEPTNEKLFF.